The clone carrying this T cell receptor (beta chain) was counted a few times. The target antigen is unknown. Constant-segment-primed 5'RACE gave TCR alpha and TCR beta cDNA libraries with sample barcodes and UMIs. In TCRdb, the 5' RACE reads were re-called with MiXCR into one record per CDR3 protein. This sample yields hundreds of thousands of distinct CDR3 sequences, of which roughly 15% are seen a single time; 23% belongs to the top ten. The data were obtained in a study of T-cell memory formation after mild COVID-19. The wider study: TCR clusters mostly belonged to single donors.

General study points: Memory cells collected pre-infection included some clones that later responded, suggesting cross-reactive memory joined.

The CDR3 runs to 14 residues. CDR1 is SGHTA, CDR2 FQGNSA, per germline. The V gene lost 1 base and the J gene lost 3 bases, with 10 bases spanning the gap. Sequenced input: PBMCs or a T cell subset sorted from them (not recorded which). The sequence derives from a man aged 18 to 30 who had mild COVID-19 (a few samples of this study predate the infection). Cell type and time point are not known. The gene calls are TRBV7-2 and TRBJ2-7; the D gene could be TRBD1 or TRBD2 (6 bases each). The CDR3 bases are TGTGCCAGCAGCTTAGACCGGGGGCACTACGAGCAGTACGTC. It encodes CASSLDRGHYEQYV.